Below, 17 T cell receptor beta chains from the same sample are listed, as sequenced in a study of blood T cell repertoires in COVID-19 (dated by TCRdb to about 2020). Library preparation was by the immunoSEQ multiplex PCR assay. The table comes from immuneACCESS by way of TCRdb, which keeps in-frame sequences with V and J called. Part of the clones is missing from these tables; in studies checked, under half for an unresolved V gene and the rest for unknown reasons. The table for this sample lists hundreds of thousands of clones; 85% to 90% of them were counted only once. Of the sample, less than 9% is held by the ten largest clones. What was sequenced was peripheral blood. The receptors shown here come from a woman aged 45-59 years with COVID-19, enrolled during active disease.

The table lists this clone with a few counts. This chain connects TRBV9 to TRBJ1-1; D might be TRBD1 (5 bases). Germline V gives CDR1 SGDLS, CDR2 YYNGEE. The CDR3 is made up of 17 amino acids. With 0 bases removed from V and 1 base from J, the gap between germline ends came to 16 bases. CDR3 amino acids: CASSVGGGQRKNTEAFF. The DNA of the CDR3 is TGTGCCAGCAGCGTAGGGGGCGGTCAACGCAAGAACACTGAAGCTTTCTTT.

This clone was observed once. The chain employs TRBV6-4 and TRBJ2-1, with TRBD2 identical over 10 bases. The CDR3 is made up of 17 amino acids. V dropped 0 bases and J dropped 6; count of bases not matched to a gene: 8. In germline, CDR1 is MRHNA, CDR2 SNTAGT. The CDR3 loop reads CASSDSGSGGAPNEQFF. The CDR3 DNA is TGTGCCAGCAGTGACTCGGGGAGCGGGGGGGCTCCCAATGAGCAGTTCTTC.

This clone appeared a single time. The V call is TRBV7-8, the J call TRBJ1-3; tentative D call: TRBD1 (6 bases). CDR1 and CDR2 from the germline V gene are SGHVS and FQNEAQ. This CDR3 is built from 16 residues. The V and J ends lost 8 bases and 0 bases respectively, with 17 bases between them. The CDR3 sequence: CASRPGGLSSGNTIYF. The CDR3 DNA reads TGTGCCAGCCGGCCCGGGGGGCTTAGCTCTGGAAACACCATATATTTT.

This clone showed up just a few times. The gene calls are TRBV19 and TRBJ1-6; 9 bases fit TRBD1. V was pared by 9 bases and J by 8 bases, with 17 bases of the junction left unmatched. This CDR3 has 17 amino acids. Germline V gene sequence: CDR1 LNHDA, CDR2 SQIVND (reference sequence). For the CDR3, the DNA is TGTGCCAGCCGAAGGGGGCGGACAGGGGTAATGGATTCACCCCTCCACTTT. This translates into CASRRGRTGVMDSPLHF. Full variable domain (rest looked up from reference TRBV19 and TRBJ1-6): DGGITQSPKYLFRKEGQNVTLSCEQNLNHDAMYWYRQDPGQGLRLIYYSQIVNDFQKGDIAEGYSVSREKKESFPLTVTSAQKNPTAFYLCASRRGRTGVMDSPLHFGNGTRLTVT.

V and J are TRBV5-4 and TRBJ1-1; 11 bases map to TRBD1. Germline CDR1 SGHNT, CDR2 YYREEE (reference sequence). After removal of 4 bases from V and 7 bases from J, the junction contained 12 bases not matched to a gene. The CDR3 spans 16 residues. CDR3 DNA: TGTGCCAGCAGCCCCCGGACAGGGGGCATTCACGTTGAAGCTTTCTTT. Its translation is CASSPRTGGIHVEAFF.

V and J are TRBV9 and TRBJ2-6; TRBD2 might be the D (6 bases). The CDR3 length is 17 residues. Germline-derived CDR1 and CDR2 are SGDLS and YYNGEE. Trimming removed 0 bases from V and 4 bases from J, with 14 bases in between. The CDR3 DNA reads TGTGCCAGCAGCGTAGCTACAACGGGAGAGGGGGCCAACGTCCTGACTTTC. Its translation: CASSVATTGEGANVLTF.

This chain links TRBV11-2 with TRBJ2-7; 10 bases are shared with TRBD2. The CDR3 contains 13 residues. V shed 5 bases, J shed 6 bases, and the junction held 4 bases outside the gene matches. Germline V CDR1 and CDR2: SGHAT, FQNNGV. CDR3 DNA: TGTGCCAGCAGCGCTAGCGGGGGCCCCGAGCAGTACTTC. Amino acid sequence: CASSASGGPEQYF.

This chain joins TRBV1 and TRBJ2-7; the D call TRBD2 from the table was never checked on the DNA. TRBV1 is given as a pseudogene. The CDR3 runs 16 residues. The CDR3 spells CTSSQDTSGGSYEQYF. The CDR3 coding sequence is TGCACCAGCAGCCAAGACACTAGCGGGGGTTCCTACGAGCAGTACTTC.

J is TRBJ2-7 and V is TRBV30; possibly TRBD2 for D (6 bases). This CDR3 spans 16 amino acids. Germline V CDR1 and CDR2: GTSNPN, SVGIG (reference sequence). The V end was cut by 3 bases, the J end by 3 bases, with 21 bases between. The chain's CDR3 is CAWRSGLREDYYEQYF. CDR3 in DNA: TGTGCCTGGAGAAGCGGCCTCAGAGAGGACTACTACGAGCAGTACTTC.

This chain joins TRBV5-1 and TRBJ1-2, with 10 positions matching TRBD1. The CDR3 length is 14 residues. The V gene's germline CDR1 is SGHRS and CDR2 YFSETQ. V lost 0 bases to trimming and J lost 7 bases; unmatched junction nucleotides: 3. CDR3 nucleotide sequence: TGCGCCAGCAGCTTGGGGGGACAGGGGAGTGGCTACACCTTC. Its protein is CASSLGGQGSGYTF.

The chain carries TRBV5-6 and TRBJ2-1; D is ambiguous. This CDR3 is built from 11 residues. Germline lookup yields CDR1 SGHDT and CDR2 YYEEEE. V gave up 3 bases and J gave up 7 bases, with 5 bases separating them. CDR3 amino acids: CASSSHNEQFF. The DNA for the CDR3 is TGTGCCAGCAGCTCACATAATGAGCAGTTCTTC.

V gene TRBV25-1 combines with J gene TRBJ1-4, with 11 bases that match TRBD1. Losses at the gene ends were 4 bases for V and 5 bases for J; bases not matched to a gene: 0. The CDR3 consists of 14 residues. The germline CDR1 and CDR2 sequences are MGHDK and SYGVNS. Written as DNA, the CDR3 is TGTGCCAGCAGTGGGACAGGGGGCAATGAAAAACTGTTTTTT. Amino acid sequence: CASSGTGGNEKLFF.

The CDR3 here is CASSYMTGRVDEQYF. Here the CDR3 DNA reads TGTGCCAGCAGTTACATGACAGGTCGAGTGGACGAGCAGTACTTC. The gene calls are TRBV6-2 or TRBV6-3 and TRBJ2-7, with D tentatively TRBD1 (6 bases). V gave up 2 bases and J gave up 5 bases, with 16 bases separating them. In germline, CDR1 is MNHEY, CDR2 SVGEGT. This CDR3 contains 15 residues.

The V and J genes are TRBV27 and TRBJ1-1, with 7 bases aligning to TRBD1. This CDR3 is built from 15 residues. Germline CDR1 MNHEY, CDR2 SMNVEV (reference sequence). With V trimmed by 5 bases and J by 0 bases, 6 bases remained unmatched. CDR3 nucleotides: TGTGCCAGCAGTCGGACAGGAGTTATGAACACTGAAGCTTTCTTT. It is translated as CASSRTGVMNTEAFF.

This chain joins TRBV21-1 and TRBJ2-1; the D call TRBD2 from the table was never checked on the DNA. TRBV21-1 is a pseudogene locus. The CDR3 is made up of 16 amino acids. The CDR3 loop is CASSKERGGALYEQFF. The DNA of the CDR3 is TGTGCCAGCAGCAAAGAAAGGGGGGGGGCCTTGTATGAGCAGTTCTTC.

This sequence joins TRBV6-5 and TRBJ1-1; unclear D gene. Trimming left V 7 bases short and J 5 bases short, with 14 bases between. The CDR3 extends over 13 amino acids. CDR1 is MNHEY and CDR2 is SVGAGI in the germline V gene. CDR3 protein: CASTNAVRTEAFF. The CDR3 DNA follows: TGTGCCAGCACTAACGCGGTAAGGACTGAAGCTTTCTTT.

The V and J genes are TRBV5-1 and TRBJ1-6, with TRBD1 as a possible D gene (6 bases). The CDR3 loop spans 19 amino acids. The germline gives CDR1 SGHRS, CDR2 YFSETQ. Trimming removed 0 bases from V and 1 base from J, with 17 bases in between. The CDR3 coding sequence is TGCGCCAGCAGCTTGGCCTTGTCGGGGGGCCCTTCCTATAATTCACCCCTCCACTTT. Translated: CASSLALSGGPSYNSPLHF. The variable domain in full, with the rest retrieved from reference TRBV5-1 and TRBJ1-6, is KAGVTQTPRYLIKTRGQQVTLSCSPISGHRSVSWYQQTPGQGLQFLFEYFSETQRNKGNFPGRFSGRQFSNSRSEMNVSTLELGDSALYLCASSLALSGGPSYNSPLHFGNGTRLTVT.